This TCR beta chain was found in a study of cytomegalovirus exposure and HLA in healthy donors. Broader study findings: As confirmed in vitro, a few CMV-associated chains were specific for CMV antigens. In the 130 or so validation repertoires, a later analysis found that first-cohort TCR clusters tended to co-occur. Many donors shared some public TCRs, even though most TCR sequences were rare.

Here immunoSEQ multiplex PCR was the method, and the copy in TCRdb shows in-frame clones only, minus some. The table includes 120,000 or so clones, 89% detected once. Points on this clone: As yet, its antigen is unknown.

Trimming cost V 6 bases and J 3 bases, with 9 bases left between them. Germline-derived CDR1 and CDR2 are DFQATT and SNEGSKA (reference sequence). The CDR3 is made up of 11 amino acids. The donors were in the roughly 130-subject validation cohort, distinct from the 666-subject first cohort. V gene TRBV20-1 combines with J gene TRBJ2-7; perhaps TRBD1 as D (5 bases). Material for sequencing was PBMCs. The sequence was obtained from a woman between 18 and 30 years old in good health and CMV-seronegative. The CDR3 bases are TGCAGTGCCCTAGGGGACTACGAGCAGTACGTC. This translates into CSALGDYEQYV.